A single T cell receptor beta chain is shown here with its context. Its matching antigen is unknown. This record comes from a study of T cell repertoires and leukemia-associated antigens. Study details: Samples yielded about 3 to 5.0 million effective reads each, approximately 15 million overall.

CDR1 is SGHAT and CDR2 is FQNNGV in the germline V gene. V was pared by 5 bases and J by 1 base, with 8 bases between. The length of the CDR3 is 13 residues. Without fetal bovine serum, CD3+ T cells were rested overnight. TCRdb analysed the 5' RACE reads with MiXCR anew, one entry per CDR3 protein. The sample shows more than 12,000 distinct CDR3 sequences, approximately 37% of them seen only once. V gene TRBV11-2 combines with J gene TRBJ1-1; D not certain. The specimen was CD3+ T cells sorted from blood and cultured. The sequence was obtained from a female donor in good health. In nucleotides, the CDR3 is TGTGCCAGCAGCCCTCGCCAGAACACTGAAGCTTTCTTT. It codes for CASSPRQNTEAFF. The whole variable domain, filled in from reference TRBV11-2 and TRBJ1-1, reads EAGVAQSPRYKIIEKRQSVAFWCNPISGHATLYWYQQILGQGPKLLIQFQNNGVVDDSQLPKDRFSAERLKGVDSTLKIQPAKLEDSAVYLCASSPRQNTEAFFGQGTRLTVV.